A single sample is the source of the 20 T cell receptor beta chains below, sequenced in a study of blood T cell repertoires in COVID-19. Sequenced by immunoSEQ multiplex PCR; TCRdb stores in-frame clones only, minus some. The sample records under 150,000 clones, less than 85% being singletons. Material: peripheral blood. These receptor sequences come from a human donor in a cohort sampled during active COVID-19.

This clone is a singleton in its sample. CDR3 sequence: CASSIGPSIYNEQFF. For the CDR3, the DNA is TGTGCCAGTAGTATCGGACCTAGCATCTACAATGAGCAGTTCTTC. The chain joins TRBV19 to TRBJ2-1, with a possible D match to TRBD2 (5 bases). Trimming cost V 3 bases and J 3 bases, with 12 bases left between them. This CDR3 spans 15 amino acids. Germline CDR1 is LNHDA and CDR2 is SQIVND (reference sequence). Looking up the rest from reference TRBV19 and TRBJ2-1 gives the full variable domain: DGGITQSPKYLFRKEGQNVTLSCEQNLNHDAMYWYRQDPGQGLRLIYYSQIVNDFQKGDIAEGYSVSREKKESFPLTVTSAQKNPTAFYLCASSIGPSIYNEQFFGPGTRLTVL.

The rearrangement uses TRBV2 and TRBJ2-7; TRBD1 might be the D (5 bases). The CDR3 is made up of 12 amino acids. V dropped 8 bases and J dropped 4 bases, with 12 bases sitting between them. Germline CDR1 SNHLY, CDR2 FYNNEI. As DNA, the CDR3 is TGTGCCAGCGGGATTGACAGATACGAGCAGTACTTC. Translated, it gives CASGIDRYEQYF. The entire variable domain, with the rest obtained from reference TRBV2 and TRBJ2-7, is as follows: EPEVTQTPSHQVTQMGQEVILRCVPISNHLYFYWYRQILGQKVEFLVSFYNNEISEKSEIFDDQFSVERPDGSNFTLKIRSTKLEDSAMYFCASGIDRYEQYFGPGTRLTVT.

V gene TRBV7-3 combines with J gene TRBJ2-1, with TRBD2 matching 9 bases. J gave up 0 bases and V 1 base, and 1 base lay outside the gene matches. Germline CDR1 SGHTA, CDR2 FQGTGA. This CDR3 spans 16 amino acids. The CDR3 DNA reads TGTGCCAGCAGCTTAAATAGCGGGGGCTCCTACAATGAGCAGTTCTTC. Translation gives CASSLNSGGSYNEQFF.

The J gene is TRBJ2-1, the V gene TRBV29-1; D unresolved. The length of the CDR3 is 11 residues. The germline gives CDR1 SQVTM, CDR2 ANQGSEA. V was shortened by 7 bases and J by 5 bases, with 9 bases between the two germline ends. CDR3 nucleotide sequence: TGCAGCGGGCGACTCCACAATGAGCAGTTCTTC. Protein product: CSGRLHNEQFF.

The chain links TRBV5-4 to TRBJ2-1; 12 bases align to TRBD2. Germline loops: CDR1 SGHNT, CDR2 YYREEE (reference sequence). The V segment lost 5 bases and the J segment 4 bases; nucleotides outside the gene matches: 4. This CDR3 is built from 15 residues. The CDR3 here is CASSFTSGGYNEQFF. CDR3 sequence (DNA): TGTGCCAGCAGTTTCACTAGCGGGGGGTACAATGAGCAGTTCTTC.

The chain carries TRBV19 and TRBJ1-6; D is uncertain. Trimming took 8 bases from V and 6 from J, leaving 17 bases between them. CDR3 length equals 15 residues. From germline, CDR1 is LNHDA and CDR2 SQIVND (reference sequence). CDR3 protein: CASADRSRGNSPLHF. CDR3 nucleotide sequence: TGTGCCAGTGCGGACCGGAGCCGGGGTAATTCACCCCTCCACTTT.

This sequence joins TRBV4-1 and TRBJ1-2; D uncertain. Between the trimmed V and J ends, which lost 0 bases and 4 bases, there was a span of 9 bases. The CDR3 is 14 residues long. The germline CDR1 and CDR2 sequences are MGHRA and YSYEKL. As DNA, the CDR3 is TGCGCCAGCAGCCAAGAGGGAGGGCTCTATGGCTACACCTTC. Translation: CASSQEGGLYGYTF.

The chain joins TRBV7-2 to TRBJ1-6; tentatively, D is TRBD1 (5 bases). V was clipped by 8 bases and J by 12 bases, with 11 bases between them. The germline V gene has CDR1 SGHTA and CDR2 FQGNSA. The CDR3 covers 11 residues. The CDR3 region is CASATGGPLHF. CDR3 bases: TGTGCCAGCGCGACGGGGGGACCCCTCCACTTT.

This clone was picked up a small number of times. The chain employs TRBV7-3 and TRBJ1-6; 9 bases are a match to TRBD1. V was pared by 1 base and J by 9 bases, with 7 bases of the junction left unmatched. The CDR3 sequence is 16 residues long. Germline V CDR1 and CDR2: SGHTA, FQGTGA. CDR3 protein: CASSLRAGTGPSPLHF. The CDR3 coding sequence is TGTGCCAGCAGCTTAAGAGCCGGGACAGGGCCTTCACCCCTCCACTTT.

This rearrangement joins TRBV11-3 to TRBJ2-5; 8 bases line up with TRBD1. From germline, CDR1 is SGHNT and CDR2 YENEEA. The CDR3 has 15 amino acids. Trimming at V came to 4 bases and at J to 4 bases, leaving 8 bases not matched to a gene. The chain's CDR3 is CASSSSGQGAETQYF. The DNA for the CDR3 is TGTGCCAGCAGCTCCAGTGGACAGGGAGCAGAGACCCAGTACTTC.

This clone was observed once. The genes are TRBV11-2 and TRBJ2-1; a weak D match, TRBD2 (6 bases). V dropped 2 bases and J dropped 6 bases, with 14 bases sitting between them. The CDR3 sequence is 15 residues long. Germline V CDR1 and CDR2: SGHAT, FQNNGV. CDR3 bases: TGTGCCAGCAGCTTATACTGGGGACTTGGCAATGAGCAGTTCTTC. It codes for CASSLYWGLGNEQFF.

V is TRBV5-4 and J is TRBJ2-4; 7 positions agree with TRBD1. CDR3 size: 13 residues. The junction had 3 bases not matched to a gene; V was cut back by 4 bases and J by 5 bases. Germline CDR1 is SGHNT and CDR2 is YYREEE (reference sequence). In nucleotides, the CDR3 is TGTGCCAGCAGCCCAGGGACAGAAAACATTCAGTACTTC. Translating it yields CASSPGTENIQYF. Using reference TRBV5-4 and TRBJ2-4 for the parts outside the CDR3, the full variable domain is ETGVTQSPTHLIKTRGQQVTLRCSSQSGHNTVSWYQQALGQGPQFIFQYYREEENGRGNFPPRFSGLQFPNYSSELNVNALELDDSALYLCASSPGTENIQYFGAGTRLSVL.

The rearrangement links TRBV19 to TRBJ2-7; possible D gene TRBD2, 5 bases. This CDR3 comprises 15 residues. CDR1 LNHDA and CDR2 SQIVND come from the germline V gene (reference sequence). Trimming removed 1 base from V and 6 bases from J, with 16 bases in between. The CDR3, as DNA: TGTGCCAGTAGTATAGCAGGTCCCATAGGGAGCGAGCAGTACTTC. It is translated as CASSIAGPIGSEQYF. Full variable domain (remainder filled in from reference TRBV19 and TRBJ2-7): DGGITQSPKYLFRKEGQNVTLSCEQNLNHDAMYWYRQDPGQGLRLIYYSQIVNDFQKGDIAEGYSVSREKKESFPLTVTSAQKNPTAFYLCASSIAGPIGSEQYFGPGTRLTVT.

The J gene is TRBJ1-5, the V gene TRBV30; tentatively, D is TRBD1 (5 bases). The CDR3 is 14 residues long. The germline gives CDR1 GTSNPN, CDR2 SVGIG (reference sequence). CDR3 sequence: CASGLSGGNQPQHF. The CDR3 coding sequence is TGTGCTTCAGGGTTATCAGGAGGCAATCAGCCCCAGCATTTT.

This chain joins TRBV4-3 and TRBJ2-1, with D possibly matching TRBD2 (6 bases). From germline, CDR1 is LGHNA and CDR2 YSLEER. Trimming took 4 bases from V and 9 from J, leaving 13 bases between them. The CDR3 spans 13 residues. The chain's CDR3 is CASSPGLGTEQFF. The CDR3 bases are TGCGCCAGCAGCCCGGGACTTGGGACTGAGCAGTTCTTC.

This chain joins TRBV6-5 and TRBJ2-3, with D possibly matching TRBD2 (6 bases). CDR1 MNHEY and CDR2 SVGAGI come from the germline V gene. The CDR3 consists of 13 residues. Between the trimmed V and J ends, which lost 6 bases and 1 base, there was a span of 8 bases. This CDR3 is CASRGTGTDTQYF. CDR3 nucleotide sequence: TGTGCCAGCAGGGGGACTGGCACAGATACGCAGTATTTT.

This chain joins TRBV30 and TRBJ2-1; 7 bases agree with TRBD2. CDR3 size: 12 residues. In germline, CDR1 is GTSNPN, CDR2 SVGIG (reference sequence). Trimming removed 7 bases from V and 7 bases from J; junction bases left unmatched: 7. The DNA for the CDR3 is TGTGCCTCCGACGCCGGGAGGAATGAGCAGTTCTTC. Protein product: CASDAGRNEQFF.

The rearrangement uses TRBV18 and TRBJ1-2, with D possibly TRBD1 on 5 matching bases. The V end was cut by 0 bases, the J end by 5 bases, with 13 bases between. Germline loops: CDR1 KGHSH, CDR2 LQKENI. The CDR3 totals 15 residues. The CDR3 sequence: CASSPPTAGIYGYTF. CDR3 nucleotides: TGTGCCAGCTCACCACCCACAGCAGGGATATATGGCTACACCTTC.

The V and J genes are TRBV12-3 or TRBV12-4 and TRBJ2-7; D unresolved. This CDR3 is 13 amino acids long. Trimming shortened V by 7 bases and J by 3 bases, and 13 bases separated the two germline ends. In DNA, the CDR3 is TGTGCCAGCAATCTGGGCGAAGGCTACGAGCAGTACTTC. Translation: CASNLGEGYEQYF.

This clone occurred a few times. The rearrangement joins TRBV7-3 to TRBJ2-3; 9 nucleotides line up with TRBD1. Trimming took 0 bases from V and 4 from J; bases not matched to a gene: 5. The CDR3 is 16 amino acids. Germline CDR1 reads SGHTA; CDR2 reads FQGTGA. This CDR3 is CASSLTGRQGADTQYF. In DNA form, the CDR3 reads TGTGCCAGCAGCTTAACGGGGCGACAGGGGGCAGATACGCAGTATTTT.